These 27 T cell receptor beta chains came from one sample sequenced in a study of shared clonotypes between healthy human individuals. The data were produced by immunoSEQ multiplex PCR, yet TCRdb's version contains in-frame clones alone and is incomplete. Seen here are approximately 530,000 clones, 90% to 96% observed once, and the top ten hold approximately 0.06%. What was sequenced was naive CD4+ T cells sorted from blood. Subset: CD45RA+ positively selected. All receptors come from a woman younger than 45 in good health.

Worth noting for this clone: At the DNA level, this CDR3 is encoded by other sequences in the same sample as well. The chain has TRBV18 and TRBJ2-5; D unresolved. This CDR3 comprises 13 residues. V lost 1 base, J lost 2 bases, and 5 bases lay in between. Germline loops: CDR1 KGHSH, CDR2 LQKENI. CDR3 sequence: CASSPRDQETQYF. DNA for the CDR3: TGTGCCAGCTCACCACGGGATCAAGAGACCCAGTACTTC. The entire variable domain, with the rest obtained from reference TRBV18 and TRBJ2-5, is as follows: NAGVMQNPRHLVRRRGQEARLRCSPMKGHSHVYWYRQLPEEGLKFMVYLQKENIIDESGMPKERFSAEFPKEGPSILRIQQVVRGDSAAYFCASSPRDQETQYFGPGTRLLVL.

The chain couples TRBV30 to TRBJ1-6, with a tentative D call TRBD1 (5 bases). Per the germline V gene, CDR1 is GTSNPN and CDR2 is SVGIG (reference sequence). This CDR3 has 12 amino acids. Trimming left V 5 bases short and J 6 bases short, with 8 bases between. The CDR3 coding sequence is TGTGCCTGGGACAGACTTAATTCACCCCTCCACTTT. This translates into CAWDRLNSPLHF.

The CDR3, as DNA: TGTGCCAGCAGCTTAGCAGGGAGACCCTCCTACAATGAGCAGTTCTTC. This encodes CASSLAGRPSYNEQFF. The rearrangement links TRBV7-6 to TRBJ2-1; perhaps TRBD2 as D (5 bases). The CDR3 loop spans 16 amino acids. Germline V lookup: CDR1 SGHVS, CDR2 FNYEAQ. Trimming removed 0 bases at V and 0 bases at J, with 9 bases between.

The chain links TRBV29-1 to TRBJ2-5, with no clear D. V was trimmed by 4 bases and J by 5 bases, leaving 11 bases between them. The germline gives CDR1 SQVTM, CDR2 ANQGSEA. The CDR3 spans 12 residues. In nucleotides, the CDR3 is TGCAGCGTTGTTCTACCCGAGGAGACCCAGTACTTC. Translated: CSVVLPEETQYF.

V is TRBV28 and J is TRBJ1-5, with 8 bases matching TRBD1. V was clipped by 4 bases and J by 6 bases; unmatched bases: 14. The CDR3 is 17 amino acids. Germline CDR1 is MDHEN and CDR2 is SYDVKM. The CDR3 loop reads CASSSAGRHRGGQPQHF. The CDR3 coding sequence is TGTGCCAGCAGTTCGGCGGGGCGCCACAGGGGGGGTCAGCCCCAGCATTTT.

This clone was picked up one time. The chain has TRBV5-1 and TRBJ2-1, with D maybe TRBD1 (5 bases). There are 15 residues in the CDR3. Trimming removed 0 bases from V and 10 bases from J, with 17 bases in between. Looked up from germline, CDR1 is SGHRS and CDR2 is YFSETQ. CDR3 sequence: CASSLVRVSREEQFF. As DNA, the CDR3 is TGCGCCAGCAGCTTGGTCAGGGTCTCGCGTGAGGAGCAGTTCTTC. The whole variable domain, filled in from reference TRBV5-1 and TRBJ2-1, reads KAGVTQTPRYLIKTRGQQVTLSCSPISGHRSVSWYQQTPGQGLQFLFEYFSETQRNKGNFPGRFSGRQFSNSRSEMNVSTLELGDSALYLCASSLVRVSREEQFFGPGTRLTVL.

V usage is TRBV6-5 and J usage is TRBJ2-7; TRBD2 matches at 12 bases. The V and J ends lost 2 bases and 4 bases, in that order; junction bases with no gene match: 3. Per germline, CDR1 MNHEY and CDR2 SVGAGI. The CDR3 extends over 15 amino acids. CDR3 DNA: TGTGCCAGCAGTTACACTAGCGGGAGGAGTTACGAGCAGTACTTC. Translating gives CASSYTSGRSYEQYF.

The J gene is TRBJ1-1, the V gene TRBV29-1; maybe TRBD1 (5 bases). The CDR3 has 12 amino acids. The V end lost 3 bases, the J end lost 0 bases, and 5 bases lay between the germline ends. Germline V gene data show CDR1 as SQVTM and CDR2 as ANQGSEA. This chain's CDR3 is CSVDRVNTEAFF. DNA of the CDR3: TGCAGCGTTGACAGGGTGAACACTGAAGCTTTCTTT.

The genes are TRBV19 and TRBJ2-7; 12 bases fit TRBD2. Trimming cost V 5 bases and J 3 bases; bases outside gene matches: 5. The CDR3 covers 15 residues. Germline V gene sequence: CDR1 LNHDA, CDR2 SQIVND (reference sequence). This chain's CDR3 is CASSPRTSGNYEQYF. CDR3 bases: TGTGCCAGTAGTCCCCGGACTAGCGGGAACTACGAGCAGTACTTC.

The chain is built from TRBV15 and TRBJ2-5, with TRBD1 matching over 8 bases. Unmatched junction bases numbered 11, after V lost 0 bases and J lost 5 bases. In germline, CDR1 is LNHNV, CDR2 YYDKDF (reference sequence). The CDR3 has 17 residues. DNA of the CDR3: TGTGCCACCAGCAGAGATCGAGGCAGGGGGCTTAGTGAGACCCAGTACTTC. As protein: CATSRDRGRGLSETQYF.

The chain joins TRBV5-1 to TRBJ1-4; 7 bases match TRBD1. Germline V gives CDR1 SGHRS, CDR2 YFSETQ. The CDR3 sequence is 16 residues long. The J segment lost 5 bases and the V segment lost 4 bases, leaving 11 bases of the junction unmatched. In DNA, the CDR3 is TGCGCCAGCAGCAGAGGATCAGGGGGGTCAAATGAAAAACTGTTTTTT. Its translation: CASSRGSGGSNEKLFF.

This chain connects TRBV4-1 to TRBJ1-1; a possible D gene is TRBD1 (5 bases). Germline CDR1 MGHRA, CDR2 YSYEKL. This CDR3 spans 15 amino acids. Trimming took 0 bases from V and 6 from J, leaving 14 bases between them. Here the CDR3 reads CASSQDRRGNAEAFF. The CDR3 DNA reads TGCGCCAGCAGCCAAGATCGACGGGGCAACGCTGAAGCTTTCTTT.

This rearrangement joins TRBV5-6 to TRBJ1-1; tentatively, D is TRBD1 (6 bases). Trimming cost V 4 bases and J 6 bases, with 13 bases left between them. CDR1 and CDR2 (germline): SGHDT, YYEEEE. There are 13 residues in the CDR3. The CDR3 loop reads CASSPTGFAEAFF. The CDR3 nucleotides are TGTGCCAGCAGCCCCACAGGGTTCGCTGAAGCTTTCTTT.

This clone was found once. The chain uses TRBV18 and TRBJ2-3, with D hard to call. The V gene lost 5 bases and the J gene lost 3 bases, with 12 bases spanning the gap. The germline V gene has CDR1 KGHSH and CDR2 LQKENI. CDR3 size: 14 residues. The CDR3 here is CASSTRTVTDTQYF. The DNA of the CDR3 is TGTGCCAGCTCAACCCGTACTGTAACAGATACGCAGTATTTT. Supplemented by reference TRBV18 and TRBJ2-3, the full variable domain reads NAGVMQNPRHLVRRRGQEARLRCSPMKGHSHVYWYRQLPEEGLKFMVYLQKENIIDESGMPKERFSAEFPKEGPSILRIQQVVRGDSAAYFCASSTRTVTDTQYFGPGTRLTVL.

The chain combines TRBV6-5 with TRBJ2-5; D might be TRBD2 (5 bases). Germline CDR1 MNHEY, CDR2 SVGAGI. This CDR3 is 13 amino acids long. V dropped 6 bases and J dropped 5 bases, with 13 bases sitting between them. The chain's CDR3 is CASSPQWRETQYF. The CDR3 DNA reads as TGTGCCAGCAGCCCGCAGTGGAGGGAGACCCAGTACTTC.

The chain has TRBV27 and TRBJ1-1; 8 bases are shared with TRBD1. With V trimmed by 5 bases and J by 1 base, 6 bases remained unmatched. Per germline, CDR1 MNHEY and CDR2 SMNVEV (reference sequence). CDR3 length equals 15 residues. This CDR3 reads CASSGDRRTNTEAFF. In DNA, the CDR3 is TGTGCCAGCAGTGGGGACAGGCGCACGAACACTGAAGCTTTCTTT.

CDR3: CASSGSRDSTNEKLFF. CDR3 in DNA: TGCGCCAGCAGCGGGAGCCGGGACAGTACTAATGAAAAACTGTTTTTT. The chain employs TRBV5-1 and TRBJ1-4, with TRBD1 identical over 7 bases. Germline V CDR1 and CDR2: SGHRS, YFSETQ. The V and J ends lost 4 bases and 2 bases, in that order; junction bases with no gene match: 8. This CDR3 spans 16 amino acids.

This sequence joins TRBV5-1 and TRBJ2-5, with 8 positions matching TRBD1. This CDR3 has 14 residues. Germline-derived CDR1 and CDR2 are SGHRS and YFSETQ. J was trimmed by 5 bases and V by 7 bases; bases with no gene match: 10. The CDR3 loop reads CASGTQGEMETQYF. Here the CDR3 DNA reads TGCGCCAGCGGAACACAGGGGGAAATGGAGACCCAGTACTTC.

The V gene is TRBV7-3, the J gene TRBJ1-5, with D unclear. Deletions cut 4 bases from V and 2 bases from J, with 12 bases between. Germline V gene sequence: CDR1 SGHTA, CDR2 FQGTGA. CDR3 length: 15 amino acids. The DNA for the CDR3 is TGTGCCAGCAGCTCGACGGGGTCAGGCAATCAGCCCCAGCATTTT. The encoded protein is CASSSTGSGNQPQHF.

This sequence joins TRBV5-1 and TRBJ2-7; TRBD1 is a possible D gene (6 bases). V gave up 3 bases and J gave up 0 bases, with 16 bases separating them. This CDR3 has 16 amino acids. Germline V gives CDR1 SGHRS, CDR2 YFSETQ. CDR3 sequence (DNA): TGCGCCAGCAGCTGGATAACAGGGACGAGCTCCTACGAGCAGTACTTC. This sequence encodes CASSWITGTSSYEQYF.

The chain links TRBV28 to TRBJ2-3; maybe TRBD1 (5 bases). The length of the CDR3 is 15 residues. The germline V and J ends were trimmed by 4 bases and 4 bases, with 15 bases remaining between them. The germline CDR1 and CDR2 sequences are MDHEN and SYDVKM. In nucleotides, the CDR3 is TGTGCCAGCAGTTCCCCTCAAGGGGTTGCAGATACGCAGTATTTT. Amino acids: CASSSPQGVADTQYF.

This clone was detected a few times. The chain combines TRBV30 with TRBJ2-3; D is ambiguous. The CDR3 covers 13 residues. Trimming left V 3 bases short and J 0 bases short, with 7 bases between. Germline V CDR1 and CDR2: GTSNPN, SVGIG (reference sequence). The CDR3 spells CAWRHQSTDTQYF. In DNA, the CDR3 is TGTGCCTGGAGGCATCAGAGCACAGATACGCAGTATTTT.

This clone occurred once. This chain links TRBV28 with TRBJ2-7; tentatively, D is TRBD1 (6 bases). Germline V gives CDR1 MDHEN, CDR2 SYDVKM. The V gene lost 9 bases and the J gene lost 5 bases, with 14 bases spanning the gap. The CDR3 spans 12 residues. This chain's CDR3 is CASRQGIHEQYF. DNA for the CDR3: TGTGCCAGTCGTCAGGGGATCCACGAGCAGTACTTC.

The V gene is TRBV5-1, the J gene TRBJ1-1; D remains unclear. The length of the CDR3 is 13 residues. Germline V gene data show CDR1 as SGHRS and CDR2 as YFSETQ. V was cut by 2 bases and J by 1 base, with 6 bases left in between. CDR3 residues: CASSFLENTEAFF. CDR3 bases: TGCGCCAGCAGCTTCTTAGAGAACACTGAAGCTTTCTTT.

For the CDR3, the DNA is TGTGCCATCAGTGAACTAGGGGGTAGCGGTGAGCAGTTCTTC. Its translation is CAISELGGSGEQFF. The chain combines TRBV10-3 with TRBJ2-1; D assignment may be TRBD1 or TRBD2 (6 bases each). The V and J ends lost 3 bases and 9 bases respectively, with 15 bases between them. The germline V gene has CDR1 ENHRY and CDR2 SYGVKD. The CDR3 totals 14 residues.

The rearrangement joins TRBV4-1 to TRBJ1-5, with 7 positions matching TRBD1. CDR3 length equals 15 residues. From germline, CDR1 is MGHRA and CDR2 YSYEKL. After removal of 3 bases from V and 2 bases from J, the junction contained 4 bases not matched to a gene. The CDR3 DNA sequence: TGCGCCAGCAGCCATTACAGGGGTGGCAATCAGCCCCAGCATTTT. Translated: CASSHYRGGNQPQHF.

This chain links TRBV4-1 with TRBJ1-2; maybe TRBD1 (5 bases). The germline V gene encodes CDR1 MGHRA and CDR2 YSYEKL. V lost 0 bases and J 1 base, leaving 12 bases between the germline ends. The CDR3 is 16 amino acids. The CDR3 region is CASSQEPQGYNYGYTF. DNA for the CDR3: TGCGCCAGCAGCCAAGAACCCCAGGGTTATAACTATGGCTACACCTTC.